Listed below are T cell receptor beta chains from one sample, sequenced in a study of long-term antiretroviral therapy in people with HIV. Here immunoSEQ multiplex PCR was the method, and the copy in TCRdb shows in-frame clones only, minus some. This sample has under 50,000 clones; about 88% occur once, and the top ten carry about 4%. The sequences come from unsorted PBMCs, collected just before starting antiretroviral therapy. The receptors originated from a woman younger than 30 with HIV. The CDR3 runs from the conserved cysteine through the conserved F or W. D genes are given only for firm matches. For some rows the clone size is stated as once, few or many, or as a class when expanded; others skip it.

TRBV7-2	TRBJ2-5	-	TRBD1	TGTGCCAGCAGTGATTTAGGGGACAGGGGGCAAGAGACCCAGTACTTC	CASSDLGDRGQETQYF
TRBV28	TRBJ2-7	-	TRBD1	TGTGCCAGCAGTTTTCCGGGACAGTCGTCCTACGAGCAGTACTTC	CASSFPGQSSYEQYF
TRBV6-1	TRBJ2-1	-	-	TGTGCCAGCAGTAACCTGGGCAATGAGCAGTTCTTC	CASSNLGNEQFF
TRBV27	TRBJ2-4	-	-	TGTGCCAGCAGTCCCCGGACAGAGGAGGCCAAAAACATTCAGTACTTC	CASSPRTEEAKNIQYF
TRBV20-1	TRBJ2-1	-	-	TGCAGTGCTATGGCCGCGAATGAGCAGTTCTTC	CSAMAANEQFF
TRBV13	TRBJ2-1	-	-	TGTGCCAGCAGCTTATTGGCCAATGAGCAGTTCTTC	CASSLLANEQFF
TRBV7-6	TRBJ2-7	-	TRBD1	TGTGCCAGCAGCTTAAGGGGGACAGCTTCTTACGAGCAGTACTTC	CASSLRGTASYEQYF
TRBV19	TRBJ2-7	few	-	TGTGCCAGTAGTTTTTCATCCTACGAGCAGTACTTC	CASSFSSYEQYF
TRBV29-1	TRBJ1-2	-	-	TGCAGCGTTGAACGACAGAACTATGGCTACACCTTC	CSVERQNYGYTF
TRBV4-1	TRBJ2-5	-	-	TGCGCCAGCAGCCCTGGGACTGGGACCGGTGAGACCCAGTACTTC	CASSPGTGTGETQYF
TRBV19	TRBJ1-5	-	-	TGTGCCAGTAGTATAGCCTTCAATCAGCCCCAGCATTTT	CASSIAFNQPQHF
TRBV19	TRBJ1-2	-	-	TGTGCCAGTAGTAAAGGGGACTATGGCTACACCTTC	CASSKGDYGYTF
TRBV27	TRBJ1-2	-	-	TGTGCCAGCAGTTCAATAGGGACCACCCTTCTTGGCTACACCTTC	CASSSIGTTLLGYTF
TRBV9	TRBJ2-7	few	-	TGTGCCAGCAGCGTAGCGGAGGGCGAGCAGTACTTC	CASSVAEGEQYF
TRBV6-5	TRBJ2-7	-	-	TGTGCCAGCAGTTACTTTAATATTGGGCGGGAACACGAGCAGTACTTC	CASSYFNIGREHEQYF
TRBV19	TRBJ2-5	-	-	TGTGCCAGTAGTATCTCACAGCAAGAGACCCAGTACTTC	CASSISQQETQYF
TRBV5-1	TRBJ2-2	once	-	TGCGCCAGCAGCTTGAATCTCCCCACGAACACCGGGGAGCTGTTTTTT	CASSLNLPTNTGELFF
TRBV6-6	TRBJ2-7	-	-	TGTGCCAGCAGGCCTGGCCAGGGCCCCTACGAGCAGTACTTC	CASRPGQGPYEQYF
TRBV5-6	TRBJ2-7	few	TRBD2	TGTGCCAGCAGCTTTGGGACTACCCATGTGCAGTACTTC	CASSFGTTHVQYF
TRBV6-4	TRBJ2-2	-	TRBD2	TGTGCCAGCAGTGACGTAGCGGGTCGAGAGCTGTTTTTT	CASSDVAGRELFF
TRBV6-5	TRBJ2-5	-	-	TGTGCCAGCAGTTCCCCCCGGGCTAGCGAAGAGACCCAGTACTTC	CASSSPRASEETQYF
TRBV5-6	TRBJ2-1	-	TRBD2	TGTGCCAGCAGCTTGTACCCGGGACTAGCGGGAGGTGGTAATGAGCAGTTCTTC	CASSLYPGLAGGGNEQFF
TRBV10-3	TRBJ2-5	-	TRBD1	TGTGCCATCAGTAGCACAGGGGGCGCGAAGGACAGGGAGACCCAGTACTTC	CAISSTGGAKDRETQYF
TRBV15	TRBJ1-2	-	-	TGTGCCACCAGCAGAGACTCGACGTTTGGCTACACCTTC	CATSRDSTFGYTF
TRBV28	TRBJ2-6	-	-	TGTGCCAGCAGGCCTATCTCGGACTCTGGGGCCAACGTCCTGACTTTC	CASRPISDSGANVLTF
TRBV28	TRBJ2-7	-	TRBD2	TGTGCCAGCGGGACTAGCGGGCCCTACGAGCAGTACTTC	CASGTSGPYEQYF
TRBV5-4	TRBJ1-6	-	-	TGTGCCAGCAGCTTGGTGGGCGATAATTCACCCCTCCACTTT	CASSLVGDNSPLHF
TRBV7-2	TRBJ2-5	-	-	TGTGCCAGCAGCTTAGCCCGGACGGGCCAAGAGACCCAGTACTTC	CASSLARTGQETQYF
TRBV7-3	TRBJ2-5	-	-	TGTGCCAGCAGCTTAAACGGGAGCCCGGAGACCCAGTACTTC	CASSLNGSPETQYF
TRBV4-1	TRBJ2-7	-	TRBD1	TGCGCCAGCAGCCTCCGGGACAGGAACTACGAGCAGTACTTC	CASSLRDRNYEQYF
TRBV9	TRBJ2-3	-	TRBD1	TGTGCCAGCAGCGTAGTGGGACAGGGGGCAACAGATACGCAGTATTTT	CASSVVGQGATDTQYF
TRBV7-3	TRBJ2-1	-	TRBD2	TGTGCCAGCAGCTTATTCGCGGGAGAATACATTGAGCAGTTCTTC	CASSLFAGEYIEQFF